This TCR beta chain was documented in a study of T cells in Graves' hyperthyroidism and ophthalmopathy. Broader study findings: Most thyroid clonotypes with frequency above 0.001 were detected in blood.

This clonotype came up many times. Its antigen is not identified. Amplified TCR beta CDR3 regions derived from RNA transcripts. A set of HTBI primers served as the primers for a first-round RT-PCR of the TCR CDR3. Using its own MiXCR run on the multiplex PCR reads, TCRdb lists one record per CDR3 protein. The sample carries more than 600,000 distinct CDR3 sequences, less than 20% recorded once. CDR3 length: 12 amino acids. V was shortened by 3 bases and J by 7 bases, with 9 bases between the two germline ends. Per the germline V gene, CDR1 is MDHEN and CDR2 is SYDVKM. When ophthalmopathy did not progress within 18 months, Graves' hyperthyroidism was considered stable. Hyperthyroidism in the patients, aged 18 to 65, was newly diagnosed and under 2 months in duration. Thyroid ultrasound, orbital computed tomography, clinical symptoms, and serum thyroxine and TRAb underpinned diagnoses.

The chain carries TRBV28 and TRBJ1-1, with unresolved D. Sequenced: blood. The source of this sequence is a man younger than 30 with Graves' hyperthyroidism. The DNA for the CDR3 is TGTGCCAGCAGTTTGATTAGGCGTGAAGCTTTCTTT. Protein product: CASSLIRREAFF.